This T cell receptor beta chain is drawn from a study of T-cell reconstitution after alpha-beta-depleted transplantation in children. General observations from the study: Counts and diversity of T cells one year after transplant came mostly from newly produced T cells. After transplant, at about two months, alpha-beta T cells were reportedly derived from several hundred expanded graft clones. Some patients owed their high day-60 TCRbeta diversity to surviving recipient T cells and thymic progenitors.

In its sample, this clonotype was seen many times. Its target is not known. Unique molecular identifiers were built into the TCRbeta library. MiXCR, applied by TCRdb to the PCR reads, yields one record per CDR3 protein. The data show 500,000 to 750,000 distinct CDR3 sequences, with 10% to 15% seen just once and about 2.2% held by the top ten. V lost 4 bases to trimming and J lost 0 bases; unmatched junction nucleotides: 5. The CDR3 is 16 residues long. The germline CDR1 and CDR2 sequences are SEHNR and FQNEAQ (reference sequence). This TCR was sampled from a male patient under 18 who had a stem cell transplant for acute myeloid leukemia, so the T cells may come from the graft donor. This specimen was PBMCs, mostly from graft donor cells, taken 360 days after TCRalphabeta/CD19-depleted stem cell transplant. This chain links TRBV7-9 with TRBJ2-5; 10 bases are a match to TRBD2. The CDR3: CASSSRGTSDQETQYF. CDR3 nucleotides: TGTGCCAGCAGCTCGAGGGGGACTAGCGACCAAGAGACCCAGTACTTC.